This T cell receptor beta chain derives from a study of T cells expressing NK-cell markers. Across the study: Serological testing identified seven of the eight sequenced donors as HCMV-seropositive and one as seronegative.

TCRdb reprocessed the 5' RACE reads and keeps a single row for each CDR3 protein, giving no DNA. This table holds 300,000 to 500,000 distinct CDR3 sequences. CDR3 length: 15 residues. The germline gives CDR1 SEHNR, CDR2 FQNEAQ (reference sequence). The source material was blood T cells: a sorted CD56 or NKG2C T cell subset, CD4+ or CD8+ T cells, or bulk PBMC T cells (not recorded which). The chain has TRBV7-9 and TRBJ2-7; the D call of TRBD2 rests on TCRdb alone, since no DNA is present to check it. The TCR originated in a woman aged 45-65 years in good health. This chain's CDR3 is CASSGRGGSAYEQYF.